The TCR beta chain described here comes from a study of T cell changes during pregnancy in multiple sclerosis. Repertoires were generated with immunoSEQ multiplex PCR, while TCRdb's copy carries only in-frame clones and drops some. There are approximately 100,000 clones in the sample; 75% to 95% occur only once, and 2.5% to 3.5% lies in the top ten. The sample consisted of peripheral blood, taken in the second trimester of pregnancy. This receptor was taken from a female donor with multiple sclerosis, enrolled in a pregnancy study.

The CDR3 DNA reads TGTGCCAGTAGTCAGGGACTAGGGAGCTCCTACGAGCAGTACTTC. Amino acid sequence: CASSQGLGSSYEQYF. The chain has TRBV19 and TRBJ2-7, with 8 bases identical to TRBD2. The CDR3 spans 15 residues. Germline loops: CDR1 LNHDA, CDR2 SQIVND (reference sequence). V shed 5 bases, J shed 0 bases, and the junction held 6 bases outside the gene matches.